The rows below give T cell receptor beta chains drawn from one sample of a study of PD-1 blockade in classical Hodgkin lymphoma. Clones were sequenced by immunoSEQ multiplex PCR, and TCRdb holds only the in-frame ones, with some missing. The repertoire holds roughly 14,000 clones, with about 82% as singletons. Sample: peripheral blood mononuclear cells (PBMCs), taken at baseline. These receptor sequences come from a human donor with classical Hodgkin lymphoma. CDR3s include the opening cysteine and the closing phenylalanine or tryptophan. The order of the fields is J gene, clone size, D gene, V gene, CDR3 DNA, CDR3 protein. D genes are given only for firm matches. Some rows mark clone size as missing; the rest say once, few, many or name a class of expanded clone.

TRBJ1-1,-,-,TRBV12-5,TGTGCTAGTGGTTTGACTGGGGATGAAGCTTTCTTT,CASGLTGDEAFF
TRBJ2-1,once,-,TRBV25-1,TGTGCCAGCAGGGCGAAGGGTATAGGATTCAATGAGCAGTTCTTC,CASRAKGIGFNEQFF
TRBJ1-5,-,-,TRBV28,TGTGCCAGCAGTGGAAGGGCCCCCAACCGTCAGCCCCAGCATTTT,CASSGRAPNRQPQHF
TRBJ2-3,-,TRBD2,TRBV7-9,TGTGCCAGCAGCCGAGGACTAGCGGGAACAGATACGCAGTATTTT,CASSRGLAGTDTQYF
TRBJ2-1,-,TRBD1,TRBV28,TGTGCCAGCAGCCCCGGGACAGGCCGAGGAGTGTTTTACAATGAGCAGTTCTTC,CASSPGTGRGVFYNEQFF
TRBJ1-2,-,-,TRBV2,TGTGCCAGCAGTGATCGGCACCTCTATGGCTACACCTTC,CASSDRHLYGYTF
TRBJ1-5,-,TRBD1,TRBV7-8,TGTGCCAGCAGCTCAGAGGGACAGGGGAGAAGTCAGCCCCAGCATTTT,CASSSEGQGRSQPQHF
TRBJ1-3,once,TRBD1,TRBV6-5,TGTGCCAGCTGGACAGGGGGCGGAAACACCATATATTTT,CASWTGGGNTIYF
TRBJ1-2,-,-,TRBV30,TGTGCCTGGAGTGATTGGACGGATTCTAACTATGGCTACACCTTC,CAWSDWTDSNYGYTF
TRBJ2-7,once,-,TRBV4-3,TGCGCCAGCAGCCGCAGGGATGTAGAAGACTACGAGCAGTACTTC,CASSRRDVEDYEQYF
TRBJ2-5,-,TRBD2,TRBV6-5,TGTGCCAGCAGTCAACTAGCGGGGGTAGGGGAGACCCAGTACTTC,CASSQLAGVGETQYF
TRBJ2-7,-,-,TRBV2,TGTGCCAGCAGGCGACAGGGACTCTCCTACGAGCAGTACTTC,CASRRQGLSYEQYF
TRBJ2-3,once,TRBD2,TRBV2,TGTGCCAGCAGCTTCGGCGGGAGCGGGGATACGCAGTATTTT,CASSFGGSGDTQYF
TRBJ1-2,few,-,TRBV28,TGTGCCAGCAGTTTAGAGAGTTTCTATGGCTACACCTTC,CASSLESFYGYTF
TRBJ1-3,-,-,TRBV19,TGTGCCAGTACCCTATCTTGGGCCTCGGGAAACACCATATATTTT,CASTLSWASGNTIYF
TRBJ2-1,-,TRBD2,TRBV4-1,TGCGCCAGCAGCCAAGGGGGCGGGGCTAGCGGGACGAGCTCCTACAATGAGCAGTTCTTC,CASSQGGGASGTSSYNEQFF
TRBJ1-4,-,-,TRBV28,TGTGCCAGCACCACTGTGGGTTGGGCAACTAATGAAAAACTGTTTTTT,CASTTVGWATNEKLFF